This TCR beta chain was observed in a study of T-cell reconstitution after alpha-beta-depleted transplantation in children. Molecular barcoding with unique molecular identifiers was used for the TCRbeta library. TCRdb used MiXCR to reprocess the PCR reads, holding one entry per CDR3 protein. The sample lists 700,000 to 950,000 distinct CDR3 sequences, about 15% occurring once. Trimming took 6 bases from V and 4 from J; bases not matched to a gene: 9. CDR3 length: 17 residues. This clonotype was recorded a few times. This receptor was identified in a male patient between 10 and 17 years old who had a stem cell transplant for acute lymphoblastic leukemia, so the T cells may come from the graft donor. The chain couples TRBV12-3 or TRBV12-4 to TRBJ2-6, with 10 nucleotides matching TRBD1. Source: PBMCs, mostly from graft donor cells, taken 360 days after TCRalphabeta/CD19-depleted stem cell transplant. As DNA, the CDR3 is TGTGCCAGCAGCAGCTGGGACAGGGGTTCGGGGGCCAACGTCCTGACTTTC. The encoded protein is CASSSWDRGSGANVLTF.